These 14 T cell receptor beta chains originate from one sample sequenced in a study of T cells in women clearing cervical HPV infection (dated by TCRdb to 2016 to 2019). Library prep was done by the immunoSEQ multiplex PCR assay. Not all clones reach the TCRdb copy of this immuneACCESS table, which keeps in-frame sequences only. Checked studies attribute under half of the gap to unresolved V genes and leave the rest unexplained. Per the sample table, the count is some 23,000 clones. Approximately 9% of the sample goes to the ten largest clones. The sequenced sample was blood buffy coat. The receptor source for this set is a woman between 18 and 70 years old with a cervical HPV16 infection that either progressed to CIN3+ or cleared (not recorded which).

The CDR3 sequence is CASSPPSTDTQYF. CDR3 bases read: TGCGCCAGCAGCCCCCCTAGCACAGATACG. V gene TRBV5-1 combines with J gene TRBJ2-3; D is unclear. From the germline J gene comes the end of the CDR3, since the read stops 3 residues before it. Per the germline V gene, CDR1 is SGHRS and CDR2 is YFSETQ. The germline V and J ends were trimmed by 4 bases and 0 bases, with 6 bases remaining between them. CDR3 length: 13 amino acids.

A note on this clone: The CDR3 end is not reached by the read, which stops 3 residues before it; the germline J gene fills it in. The chain employs TRBV12-3 or TRBV12-4 and TRBJ2-3, with 8 bases aligning to TRBD1. The V segment lost 5 bases and the J segment 7 bases; nucleotides outside the gene matches: 11. The CDR3 length is 15 residues. CDR3 region: CASSPTTGVLNTQYF. Partial CDR3 DNA: TGTGCCAGCAGTCCAACGACAGGGGTATTAAATACG.

Worth noting for this clone: The sequenced fragment ends 3 residues before the CDR3 boundary, so the rest is inferred from the germline J gene. The chain is built from TRBV19 and TRBJ2-1; 11 bases are shared with TRBD2. The J segment lost 6 bases and the V segment lost 6 bases, leaving 7 bases of the junction unmatched. The germline V gene encodes CDR1 LNHDA and CDR2 SQIVND (reference sequence). There are 15 residues in the CDR3. The CDR3 DNA, read in part, is TGTGCCAGTAGCAAGATTAGCGGGGGGGGCAATGAG. Translated: CASSKISGGGNE. In full, the CDR3 is CASSKISGGGNEQFF.

Note on this clone: The CDR3 end falls 3 residues outside the read, so it is completed with the germline J gene. The rearrangement links TRBV7-2 to TRBJ1-2, with 11 bases that match TRBD1. The CDR3 is 15 amino acids. The V gene end was trimmed by 5 bases and the J gene end by 4 bases; junction bases not matched to a gene: 6. Per the germline V gene, CDR1 is SGHTA and CDR2 is FQGNSA. The CDR3 DNA, read in part, is TGTGCCAGCAGCCGGGACAGGGGGGCAGGCTATGGC. Its protein product is CASSRDRGAGYG. The whole CDR3 reads CASSRDRGAGYGYTF.

Here the CDR3 reads CSAPRTSGAYEQYF. The covered CDR3 bases are TGCAGTGCACCCCGGACTAGCGGGGCGTACGAG. The V gene is TRBV20-1, the J gene TRBJ2-7; 12 bases agree with TRBD2. The read terminates 3 residues before the CDR3 end, so the remaining end is supplied by the germline J gene. The CDR3 totals 14 residues. V gave up 6 bases and J gave up 4 bases; unmatched junction bases: 7. Per the germline V gene, CDR1 is DFQATT and CDR2 is SNEGSKA (reference sequence).

Note on this clone: The CDR3 goes on 3 residues after the read ends, and that part is filled in from the germline J gene. The chain joins TRBV5-5 to TRBJ2-5; 7 nucleotides agree with TRBD1. There are 14 residues in the CDR3. From germline, CDR1 is SGHKS and CDR2 YYEKEE (reference sequence). V dropped 5 bases and J dropped 4; count of bases not matched to a gene: 8. CDR3 sequence: CASSGRAGGETQYF. Partial CDR3 DNA: TGTGCCAGCAGTGGGCGGGCAGGGGGAGAGACC.

For this clone: The read finishes 3 residues shy of the CDR3 end, and the germline J gene is used to complete it. V and J are TRBV7-2 and TRBJ1-1; D not resolved. Germline V gives CDR1 SGHTA, CDR2 FQGNSA. This CDR3 spans 14 amino acids. The ends were cut back, 3 bases at V and 1 base at J, with 9 bases in the middle. CDR3 protein: CASSFSGKNTEAFF. The covered CDR3 bases are TGTGCCAGCAGCTTCAGCGGGAAGAACACTGAA.

Note on this clone: Read coverage stops 3 residues before the CDR3 terminus; the germline J gene supplies the remainder. The chain recombines TRBV11-2 with TRBJ2-2; D remains ambiguous. The CDR3 extends over 15 amino acids. Trimming removed 2 bases from V and 0 bases from J, with 7 bases in between. Germline CDR1 SGHAT, CDR2 FQNNGV. Here the CDR3 reads CASSLRHANTGELFF. The CDR3 bases that were read are TGTGCCAGCAGCTTAAGACACGCGAACACCGGGGAG.

Concerning this clone: Read sequence stops 3 residues before the CDR3 end, and the germline J gene provides the missing end. The chain couples TRBV12-5 to TRBJ2-1; 7 bases map to TRBD1. Per the germline V gene, CDR1 is LGHNT and CDR2 is FRNRAP. This CDR3 spans 15 amino acids. V lost 7 bases to trimming and J lost 0 bases; unmatched junction nucleotides: 6. The CDR3 reads CASVPQGSSYNEQFF. The sequenced CDR3 bases are TGTGCTAGTGTTCCACAGGGGTCCTCCTACAATGAG.

As to this clone: The CDR3 goes on 3 residues after the read ends, and that part is filled in from the germline J gene. The chain combines TRBV5-4 with TRBJ1-1, with D tentatively TRBD1 (5 bases). The ends were cut back, 0 bases at V and 1 base at J, with 10 bases in the middle. Looked up from germline, CDR1 is SGHNT and CDR2 is YYREEE (reference sequence). There are 15 residues in the CDR3. The covered CDR3 bases are TGTGCCAGCAGCTTGGTCCGGGGGTCGAACACTGAA. This sequence encodes CASSLVRGSNTE. The full CDR3 sequence reads CASSLVRGSNTEAFF.

Comment on this clone: The CDR3 end falls 3 residues outside the read, so it is completed with the germline J gene. The chain is built from TRBV7-3 and TRBJ2-7; 9 bases map to TRBD1. CDR1 is SGHTA and CDR2 is FQGTGA in the germline V gene. The V and J ends lost 4 bases and 5 bases, in that order; junction bases with no gene match: 9. The CDR3 spans 15 residues. CDR3 sequence: CASSSSTGTGHEQYF. The CDR3 bases that were read are TGTGCCAGCAGCTCCTCAACCGGGACAGGGCACGAG.

Turning to this clone: Read coverage stops 3 residues before the CDR3 terminus; the germline J gene supplies the remainder. The chain carries TRBV20-1 and TRBJ2-5, with 10 bases identical to TRBD2. Germline V gives CDR1 DFQATT, CDR2 SNEGSKA (reference sequence). V shed 5 bases, J shed 2 bases, and the junction held 5 bases outside the gene matches. There are 14 residues in the CDR3. CDR3 DNA (partial): TGCAGTGCTTTAGCGGGGGGCTTACAAGAGACC. Translated, it gives CSALAGGLQET. The whole CDR3 is CSALAGGLQETQYF.

As regards this clone: From the germline J gene comes the end of the CDR3, since the read stops 3 residues before it. The chain carries TRBV7-9 and TRBJ1-1; 8 positions match TRBD1. V shed 5 bases, J shed 4 bases, and the junction held 9 bases outside the gene matches. Germline CDR1 is SEHNR and CDR2 is FQNEAQ (reference sequence). The CDR3 is 15 amino acids. The CDR3 sequence: CASSGTDRVGTEAFF. Partial CDR3 DNA: TGTGCCAGCAGCGGAACGGACAGGGTAGGCACTGAA.

Worth noting for this clone: The read gets to within 3 residues of the CDR3 end, and the germline J gene fills in the rest. The J gene is TRBJ1-2, the V gene TRBV7-9; D is unclear. In germline, CDR1 is SEHNR, CDR2 FQNEAQ (reference sequence). The ends were cut back, 5 bases at V and 2 bases at J, with 15 bases in the middle. The CDR3 extends over 15 amino acids. The DNA read from the CDR3 is TGTGCCAGCAGCGCCATACTACCACAAAACTATGGC. This codes for CASSAILPQNYG. The entire CDR3 protein reads CASSAILPQNYGYTF.